This T cell receptor (beta chain) was sequenced during a study of blood T cell repertoires in COVID-19. At the level of the study: Donors in the United States, Italy and Spain gave samples during acute or convalescent COVID-19. T cells, B-cell-depleted T cells, or PBMCs provided the cDNA or gDNA that served as material.

Source study methods: Amplifying reference gene primers gave estimates of nucleated cell counts. The method was immunoSEQ multiplex PCR; TCRdb's version includes in-frame clones alone and lacks a portion of them. V, J and clone size reflect that table, while D and trimming were determined from the DNA. The sample comprises 55,000 to 85,000 clones, 81% of which are singletons, and 0.83% rests with the top ten. CDR3 length: 16 residues. Germline V CDR1 and CDR2: SGHRS, YFSETQ. The junction had 8 bases not matched to a gene; V was cut back by 0 bases and J by 4 bases. The sequenced sample was peripheral blood. The sequence derives from a woman aged 70-85 years with acute or convalescent COVID-19. This sequence joins TRBV5-1 and TRBJ1-1; 8 bases align to TRBD1. The CDR3 DNA is TGCGCCAGCAGCTTGGAGGCAGGGGGCCGGGGCACTGAAGCTTTCTTT. Its protein product is CASSLEAGGRGTEAFF.